Sequencing of this T cell receptor beta chain was carried out in a study of blood T cell repertoires in COVID-19. Study summary: COVID-19 samples from acute and convalescent phases originated in the United States, Italy and Spain.

CDR1 MGHRA and CDR2 YSYEKL come from the germline V gene. The CDR3 spans 15 residues. The V gene lost 1 base and the J gene lost 2 bases, with 8 bases spanning the gap. The authors' processing: From reference gene primer amplification, estimates of nucleated cell counts were derived. Sequencing used immunoSEQ multiplex PCR; TCRdb keeps in-frame clones, though not all of them. V and J calls and clone size are copied from that table; D and trimming were computed from the DNA. The sample lists 66,000 or so clones; roughly 86% were seen once. The gene calls are TRBV4-1 and TRBJ2-2; possibly TRBD2 for D (5 bases). This sequence was found in a man aged 45-65 years with active COVID-19. What was sequenced was peripheral blood. The chain's CDR3 is CASSQAGRNTGELFF. CDR3 nucleotide sequence: TGCGCCAGCAGCCAAGCGGGGAGAAACACCGGGGAGCTGTTTTTT.